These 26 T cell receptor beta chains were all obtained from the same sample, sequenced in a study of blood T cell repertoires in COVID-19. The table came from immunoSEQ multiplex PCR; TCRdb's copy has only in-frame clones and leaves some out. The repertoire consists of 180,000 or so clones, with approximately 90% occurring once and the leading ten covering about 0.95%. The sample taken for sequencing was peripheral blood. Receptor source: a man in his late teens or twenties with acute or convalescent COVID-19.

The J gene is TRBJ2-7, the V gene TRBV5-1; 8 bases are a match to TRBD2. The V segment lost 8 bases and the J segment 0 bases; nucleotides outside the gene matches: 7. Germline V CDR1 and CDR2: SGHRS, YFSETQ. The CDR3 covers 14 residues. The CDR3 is CARERGRSSYEQYF. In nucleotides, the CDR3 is TGCGCCAGGGAGCGGGGGCGAAGCTCCTACGAGCAGTACTTC.

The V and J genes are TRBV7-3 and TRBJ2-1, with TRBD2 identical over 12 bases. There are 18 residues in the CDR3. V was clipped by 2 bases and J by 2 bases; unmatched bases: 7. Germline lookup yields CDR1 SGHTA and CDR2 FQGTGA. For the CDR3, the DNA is TGTGCCAGCAGCTTATTAACTAGCGGGGGGCCACCCTACAATGAGCAGTTCTTC. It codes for CASSLLTSGGPPYNEQFF.

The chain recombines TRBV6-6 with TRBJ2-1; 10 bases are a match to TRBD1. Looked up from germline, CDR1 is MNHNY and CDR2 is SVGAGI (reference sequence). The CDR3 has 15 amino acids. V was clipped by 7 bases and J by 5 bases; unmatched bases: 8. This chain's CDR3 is CASTLTGGADNEQFF. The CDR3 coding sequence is TGTGCCAGCACCCTGACAGGGGGCGCGGACAATGAGCAGTTCTTC.

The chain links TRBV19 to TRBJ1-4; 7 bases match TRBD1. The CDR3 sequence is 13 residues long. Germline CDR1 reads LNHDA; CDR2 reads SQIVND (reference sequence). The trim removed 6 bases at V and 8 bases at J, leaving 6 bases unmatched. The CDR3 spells CASRRTGPEKLFF. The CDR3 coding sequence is TGTGCCAGTAGGCGGACAGGACCCGAAAAACTGTTTTTT.

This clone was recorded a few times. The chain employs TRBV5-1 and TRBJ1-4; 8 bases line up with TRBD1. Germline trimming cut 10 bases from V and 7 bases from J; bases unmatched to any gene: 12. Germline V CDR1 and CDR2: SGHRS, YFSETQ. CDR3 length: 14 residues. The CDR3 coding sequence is TGCGCCTTAAAACCCACAGGGGGTGGTGAAAAACTGTTTTTT. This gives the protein CALKPTGGGEKLFF. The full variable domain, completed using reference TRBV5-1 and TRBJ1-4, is KAGVTQTPRYLIKTRGQQVTLSCSPISGHRSVSWYQQTPGQGLQFLFEYFSETQRNKGNFPGRFSGRQFSNSRSEMNVSTLELGDSALYLCALKPTGGGEKLFFGSGTQLSVL.

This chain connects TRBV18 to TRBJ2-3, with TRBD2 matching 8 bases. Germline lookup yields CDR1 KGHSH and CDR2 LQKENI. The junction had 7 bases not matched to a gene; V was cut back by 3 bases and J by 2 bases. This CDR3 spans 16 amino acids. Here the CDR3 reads CASSPAWRGATDTQYF. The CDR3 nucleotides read TGTGCCAGCTCACCCGCTTGGCGGGGGGCCACAGATACGCAGTATTTT.

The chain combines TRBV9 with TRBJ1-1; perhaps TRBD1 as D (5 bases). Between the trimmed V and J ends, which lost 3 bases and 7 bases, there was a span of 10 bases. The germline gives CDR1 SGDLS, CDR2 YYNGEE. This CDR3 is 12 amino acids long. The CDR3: CASSATGVEAFF. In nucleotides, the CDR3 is TGTGCCAGCAGCGCTACGGGGGTTGAAGCTTTCTTT. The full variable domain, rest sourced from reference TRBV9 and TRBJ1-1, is DSGVTQTPKHLITATGQRVTLRCSPRSGDLSVYWYQQSLDQGLQFLIQYYNGEERAKGNILERFSAQQFPDLHSELNLSSLELGDSALYFCASSATGVEAFFGQGTRLTVV.

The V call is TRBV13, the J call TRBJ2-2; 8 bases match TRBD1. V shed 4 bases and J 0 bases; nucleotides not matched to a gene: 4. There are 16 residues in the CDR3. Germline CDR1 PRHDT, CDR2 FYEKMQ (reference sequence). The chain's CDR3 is CASSSKQGANTGELFF. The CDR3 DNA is TGTGCCAGCAGCTCCAAACAGGGGGCGAACACCGGGGAGCTGTTTTTT.

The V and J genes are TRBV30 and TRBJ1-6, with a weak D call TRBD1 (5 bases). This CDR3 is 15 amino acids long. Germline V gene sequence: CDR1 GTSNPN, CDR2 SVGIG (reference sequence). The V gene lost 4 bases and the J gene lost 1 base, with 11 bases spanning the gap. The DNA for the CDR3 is TGTGCCTGGATGAAGGGGTGGTCCTATAATTCACCCCTCCACTTT. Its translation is CAWMKGWSYNSPLHF. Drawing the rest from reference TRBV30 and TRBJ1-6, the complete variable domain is SQTIHQWPATLVQPVGSPLSLECTVEGTSNPNLYWYRQAAGRGLQLLFYSVGIGQISSEVPQNLSASRPQDRQFILSSKKLLLSDSGFYLCAWMKGWSYNSPLHFGNGTRLTVT.

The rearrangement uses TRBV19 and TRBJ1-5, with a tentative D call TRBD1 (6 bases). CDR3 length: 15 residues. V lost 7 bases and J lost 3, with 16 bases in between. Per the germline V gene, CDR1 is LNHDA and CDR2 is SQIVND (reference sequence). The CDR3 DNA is TGTGCCAGTACCATCGGTTACAGGGTCAATCAGCCCCAGCATTTT. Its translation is CASTIGYRVNQPQHF.

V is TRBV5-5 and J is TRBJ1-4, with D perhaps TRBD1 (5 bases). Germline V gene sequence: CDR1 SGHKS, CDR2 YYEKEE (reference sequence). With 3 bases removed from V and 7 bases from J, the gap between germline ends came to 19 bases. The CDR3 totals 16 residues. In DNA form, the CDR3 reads TGTGCCAGCAGCTATCATACTTTACAGGTATGTGAAAAACTGTTTTTT. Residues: CASSYHTLQVCEKLFF.

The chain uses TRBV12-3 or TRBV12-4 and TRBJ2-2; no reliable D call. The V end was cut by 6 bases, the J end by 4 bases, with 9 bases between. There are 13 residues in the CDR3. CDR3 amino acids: CASSTVRTGELFF. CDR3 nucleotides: TGTGCCAGCAGCACGGTTCGCACCGGGGAGCTGTTTTTT.

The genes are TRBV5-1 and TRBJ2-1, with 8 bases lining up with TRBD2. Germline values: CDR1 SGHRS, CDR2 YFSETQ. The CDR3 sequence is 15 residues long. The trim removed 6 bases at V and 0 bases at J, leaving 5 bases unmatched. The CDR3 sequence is CASTNAGGSYNEQFF. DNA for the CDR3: TGCGCCAGCACCAATGCGGGGGGCTCCTACAATGAGCAGTTCTTC.

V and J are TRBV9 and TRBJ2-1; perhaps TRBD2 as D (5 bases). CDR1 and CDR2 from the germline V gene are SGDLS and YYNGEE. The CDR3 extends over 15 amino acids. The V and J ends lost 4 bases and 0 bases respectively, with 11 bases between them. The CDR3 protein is CASSTDGGSYNEQFF. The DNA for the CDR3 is TGTGCCAGCAGCACGGACGGAGGCTCCTACAATGAGCAGTTCTTC.

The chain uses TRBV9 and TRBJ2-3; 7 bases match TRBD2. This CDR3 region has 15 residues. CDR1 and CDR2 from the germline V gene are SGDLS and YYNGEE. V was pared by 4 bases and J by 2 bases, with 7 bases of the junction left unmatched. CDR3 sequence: CASSPRLADTDTQYF. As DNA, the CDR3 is TGTGCCAGCAGCCCCCGTCTAGCGGACACAGATACGCAGTATTTT.

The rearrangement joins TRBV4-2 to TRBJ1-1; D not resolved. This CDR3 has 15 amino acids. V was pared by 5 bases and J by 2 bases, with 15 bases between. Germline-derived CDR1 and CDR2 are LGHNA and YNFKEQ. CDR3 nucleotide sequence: TGTGCCAGCAGCACCTCGGCGGGGTCCAACACTGAAGCTTTCTTT. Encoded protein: CASSTSAGSNTEAFF.

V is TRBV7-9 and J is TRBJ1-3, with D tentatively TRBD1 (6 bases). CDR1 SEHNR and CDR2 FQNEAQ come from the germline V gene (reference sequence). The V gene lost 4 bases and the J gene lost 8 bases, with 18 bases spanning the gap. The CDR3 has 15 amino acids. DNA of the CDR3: TGTGCCAGCAGCTCCCGACAGGCCCCGAAGGACACCATATATTTT. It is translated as CASSSRQAPKDTIYF.

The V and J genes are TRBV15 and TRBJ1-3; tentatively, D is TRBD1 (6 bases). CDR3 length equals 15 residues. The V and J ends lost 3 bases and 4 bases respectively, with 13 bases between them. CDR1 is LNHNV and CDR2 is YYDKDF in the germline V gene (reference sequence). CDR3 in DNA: TGTGCCACCAGCAGGGGTACAGGGTCCGGAAACACCATATATTTT. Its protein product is CATSRGTGSGNTIYF. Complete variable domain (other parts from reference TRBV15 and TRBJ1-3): DAMVIQNPRYQVTQFGKPVTLSCSQTLNHNVMYWYQQKSSQAPKLLFHYYDKDFNNEADTPDNFQSRRPNTSFCFLDIRSPGLGDTAMYLCATSRGTGSGNTIYFGEGSWLTVV.

CDR3 coding DNA: TGCGCCAGCAGCACTGGACAGGGCATGGGTAACTATGGCTACACCTTC. Translating gives CASSTGQGMGNYGYTF. The genes are TRBV5-1 and TRBJ1-2; 8 bases line up with TRBD1. After removal of 4 bases from V and 1 base from J, the junction contained 9 bases not matched to a gene. Germline V gives CDR1 SGHRS, CDR2 YFSETQ. The CDR3 is 16 amino acids.

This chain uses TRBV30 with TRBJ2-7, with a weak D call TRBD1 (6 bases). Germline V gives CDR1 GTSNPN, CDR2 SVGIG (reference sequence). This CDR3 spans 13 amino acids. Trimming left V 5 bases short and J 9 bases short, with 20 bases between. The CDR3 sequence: CAWGRQAIGMQYF. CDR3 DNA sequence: TGTGCCTGGGGGCGACAGGCGATTGGTATGCAGTACTTC.

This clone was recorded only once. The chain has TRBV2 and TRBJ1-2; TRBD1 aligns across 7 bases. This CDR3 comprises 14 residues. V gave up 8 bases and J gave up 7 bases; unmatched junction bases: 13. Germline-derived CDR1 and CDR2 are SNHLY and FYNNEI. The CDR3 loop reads CASHEDQTGSGYTF. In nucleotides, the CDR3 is TGTGCCAGCCATGAGGACCAGACAGGGTCTGGCTACACCTTC. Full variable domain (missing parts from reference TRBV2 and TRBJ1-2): EPEVTQTPSHQVTQMGQEVILRCVPISNHLYFYWYRQILGQKVEFLVSFYNNEISEKSEIFDDQFSVERPDGSNFTLKIRSTKLEDSAMYFCASHEDQTGSGYTFGSGTRLTVV.

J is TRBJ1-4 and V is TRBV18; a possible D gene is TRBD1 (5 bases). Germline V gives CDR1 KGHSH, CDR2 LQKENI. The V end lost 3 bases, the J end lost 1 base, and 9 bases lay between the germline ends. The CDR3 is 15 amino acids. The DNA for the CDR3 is TGTGCCAGCTCACCTCAAAGGGGAACTAATGAAAAACTGTTTTTT. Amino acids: CASSPQRGTNEKLFF.

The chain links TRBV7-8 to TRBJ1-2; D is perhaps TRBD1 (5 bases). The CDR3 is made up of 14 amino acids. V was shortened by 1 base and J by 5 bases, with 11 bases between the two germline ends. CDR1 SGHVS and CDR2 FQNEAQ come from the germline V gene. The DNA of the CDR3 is TGTGCCAGCAGCTTAGATCAGGGTACTTATGGCTACACCTTC. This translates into CASSLDQGTYGYTF.

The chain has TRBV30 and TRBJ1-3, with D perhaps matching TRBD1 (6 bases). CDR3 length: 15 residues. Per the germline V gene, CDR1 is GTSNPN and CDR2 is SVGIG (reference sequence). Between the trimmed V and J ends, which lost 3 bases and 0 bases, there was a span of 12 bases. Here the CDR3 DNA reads TGTGCCTGGAGCACTCAGGGGTTCTCTGGAAACACCATATATTTT. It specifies CAWSTQGFSGNTIYF.

CDR3 DNA sequence: TGCGCCAGCAGCCCGGGACTCATGGGAGGCACAGATACGCAGTATTTT. Translating it yields CASSPGLMGGTDTQYF. J is TRBJ2-3 and V is TRBV4-1, with a weak D call TRBD2 (6 bases). The ends were cut back, 4 bases at V and 1 base at J, with 15 bases in the middle. From germline, CDR1 is MGHRA and CDR2 YSYEKL. This CDR3 has 16 residues.

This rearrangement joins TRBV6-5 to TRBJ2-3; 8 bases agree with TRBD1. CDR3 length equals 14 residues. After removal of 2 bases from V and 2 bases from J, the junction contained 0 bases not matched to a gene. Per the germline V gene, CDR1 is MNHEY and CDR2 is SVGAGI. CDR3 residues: CASSYQGATDTQYF. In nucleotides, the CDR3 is TGTGCCAGCAGTTACCAGGGGGCCACAGATACGCAGTATTTT.